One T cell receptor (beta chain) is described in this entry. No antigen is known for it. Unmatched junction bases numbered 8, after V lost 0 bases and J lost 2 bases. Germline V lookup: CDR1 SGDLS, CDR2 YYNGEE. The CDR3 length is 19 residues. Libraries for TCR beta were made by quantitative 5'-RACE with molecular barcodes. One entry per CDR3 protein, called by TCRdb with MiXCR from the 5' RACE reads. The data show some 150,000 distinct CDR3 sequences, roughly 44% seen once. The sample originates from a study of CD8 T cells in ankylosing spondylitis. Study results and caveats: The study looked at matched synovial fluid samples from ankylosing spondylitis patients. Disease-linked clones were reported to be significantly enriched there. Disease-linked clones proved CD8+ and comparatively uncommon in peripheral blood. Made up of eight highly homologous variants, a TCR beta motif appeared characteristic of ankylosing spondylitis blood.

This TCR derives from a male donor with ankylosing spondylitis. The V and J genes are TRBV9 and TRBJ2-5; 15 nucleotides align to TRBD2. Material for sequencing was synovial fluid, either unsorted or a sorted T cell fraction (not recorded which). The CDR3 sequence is CASSVAGLAGGTAQETQYF. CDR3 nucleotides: TGTGCCAGCAGCGTAGCGGGACTAGCGGGAGGTACGGCACAAGAGACCCAGTACTTC. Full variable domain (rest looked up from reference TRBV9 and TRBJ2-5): DSGVTQTPKHLITATGQRVTLRCSPRSGDLSVYWYQQSLDQGLQFLIQYYNGEERAKGNILERFSAQQFPDLHSELNLSSLELGDSALYFCASSVAGLAGGTAQETQYFGPGTRLLVL.